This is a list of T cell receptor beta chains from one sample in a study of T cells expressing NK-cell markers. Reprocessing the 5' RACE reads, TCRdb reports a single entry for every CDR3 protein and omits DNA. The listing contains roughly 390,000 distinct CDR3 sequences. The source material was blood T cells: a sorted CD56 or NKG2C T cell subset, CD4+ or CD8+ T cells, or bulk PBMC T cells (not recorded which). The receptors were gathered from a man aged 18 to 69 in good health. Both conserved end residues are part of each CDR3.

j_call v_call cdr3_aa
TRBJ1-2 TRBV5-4 CASSITRLWWRGHGYTF
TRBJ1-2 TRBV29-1 CSVYRTGERSGYTF
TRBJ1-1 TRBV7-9 CASSLLGGKAFF
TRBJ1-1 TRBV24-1 CATSPGASMGDTEAFF
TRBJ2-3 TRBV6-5 CASSYSGTSGGRTDTQYF
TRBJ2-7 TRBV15 CATSRGTGTGGSEQYF
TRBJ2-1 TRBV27 CASSSLSAGTYNEQFF
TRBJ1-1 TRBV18 CASWGAEGEAFF
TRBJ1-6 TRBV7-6 CASSLATGRHNSPLHF
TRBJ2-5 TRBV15 CATSRDRIGTIRKETQYF
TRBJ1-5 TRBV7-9 CASSPGGAPQHF
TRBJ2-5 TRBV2 CASNPFGQVETQYF
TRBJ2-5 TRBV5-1 CASSLLSLAGGRETQYF
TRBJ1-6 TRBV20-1 CSGRGKFSSYNSPLHF
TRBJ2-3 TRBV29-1 CSGGPRSGTDTQYF